Below, one T cell receptor (beta chain) is given with its context. What it recognizes is unknown. This specimen belongs to a study of OX40 agonist ivuxolimab in advanced cancers. Study-level background: Each patient was given ivuxolimab into a vein every 2 weeks, at 0.01 to 10 mg/kg. Study-level results: Low levels of normalized T-cell clonal expansion also appeared in some nonresponders.

This CDR3 has 14 residues. V lost 8 bases and J lost 0, with 11 bases in between. Germline lookup yields CDR1 MNHNS and CDR2 SASEGT. The repertoire was sequenced with immunoSEQ multiplex PCR; TCRdb's copy has only in-frame clones and lacks some. The data show approximately 90,000 clones, with 91% seen just once and 2% to 3% held by the top ten. With autoimmune disease history or systemic immunosuppression, patients were excluded. The chain employs TRBV6-1 and TRBJ2-1; weak D call: TRBD1 (6 bases). This material consisted of CD4+ or CD8+ T cells sorted from blood, taken in a trial of the OX40 agonist ivuxolimab. This clonotype was sampled from an adult with an advanced solid tumor such as melanoma, head and neck, liver or kidney cancer. CDR3 in amino acids: CASSRQVSYNEQFF. CDR3 nucleotides: TGTGCCAGCTCCAGACAGGTCTCCTACAATGAGCAGTTCTTC.